Listed below are T cell receptor beta chains from one sample, sequenced in a study of beta chain features in type 1 diabetes. Repertoires were generated with immunoSEQ multiplex PCR, while TCRdb's copy carries only in-frame clones and drops some. The profile covers approximately 250,000 clones, with about 9.3% appearing a single time and around 0.037% taken by the ten largest. The sample comprised naive CD4+ T cells from blood. The receptor set was obtained from a woman aged 18 to 35 in good health. Each CDR3 is given with its conserved first and last residue. The D gene is left open where the match is weak. Expanded clones are given a class, and other clones once, few, many or no size at all.

len: 13
abundance: .
j_gene: TRBJ2-3
v_gene: TRBV6-4
d_gene: .
CDR3aa: CASSRLRGDTQYF
CDR3nt: TGTGCCAGCAGTCGACTCCGGGGGGATACGCAGTATTTT

len: 14
abundance: .
j_gene: TRBJ1-4
v_gene: TRBV18
d_gene: .
CDR3aa: CASSPRLTNEKLFF
CDR3nt: TGTGCCAGCTCACCAAGACTCACTAATGAAAAACTGTTTTTT

len: 14
abundance: .
j_gene: TRBJ2-7
v_gene: TRBV6-1
d_gene: .
CDR3aa: CASRKSEGAYEQYF
CDR3nt: TGTGCCAGCAGGAAAAGCGAGGGGGCCTACGAGCAGTACTTC

len: 15
abundance: many
j_gene: TRBJ1-2
v_gene: TRBV23-1
d_gene: TRBD1
CDR3aa: CASSQSSQGADGYTF
CDR3nt: TGCGCCAGCAGTCAATCGTCCCAGGGGGCTGATGGCTACACCTTC

len: 14
abundance: .
j_gene: TRBJ2-3
v_gene: TRBV27
d_gene: TRBD2
CDR3aa: CATRSGAFTDTQYF
CDR3nt: TGTGCCACCCGGAGCGGGGCCTTTACAGATACGCAGTATTTT

len: 13
abundance: .
j_gene: TRBJ1-2
v_gene: TRBV2
d_gene: .
CDR3aa: CASSDTNIYGYTF
CDR3nt: TGTGCCAGCAGTGACACCAACATCTATGGCTACACCTTC

len: 14
abundance: .
j_gene: TRBJ2-2
v_gene: TRBV9
d_gene: .
CDR3aa: CASSVRGSTGELFF
CDR3nt: TGTGCCAGCAGCGTGCGAGGGAGCACCGGGGAGCTGTTTTTT

len: 12
abundance: few
j_gene: TRBJ2-5
v_gene: TRBV29-1
d_gene: TRBD1
CDR3aa: CSVYRGTETQYF
CDR3nt: TGCAGCGTGTACAGGGGTACAGAGACCCAGTACTTC

len: 15
abundance: many
j_gene: TRBJ2-7
v_gene: TRBV4-1
d_gene: TRBD1
CDR3aa: CASSHQRTGVVEQYF
CDR3nt: TGCGCCAGCAGCCACCAGAGGACAGGGGTAGTCGAGCAGTACTTC

len: 14
abundance: .
j_gene: TRBJ2-1
v_gene: TRBV10-2
d_gene: .
CDR3aa: CASKARSSYNEQFF
CDR3nt: TGCGCCAGCAAAGCGAGAAGCTCCTACAATGAGCAGTTCTTC

len: 15
abundance: few
j_gene: TRBJ2-3
v_gene: TRBV9
d_gene: .
CDR3aa: CASSVEGGTTDTQYF
CDR3nt: TGTGCCAGCAGCGTAGAAGGCGGAACCACAGATACGCAGTATTTT

len: 16
abundance: .
j_gene: TRBJ2-7
v_gene: TRBV19
d_gene: .
CDR3aa: CASSIATGGNTYEQYF
CDR3nt: TGTGCCAGTAGTATAGCCACAGGTGGGAATACCTACGAGCAGTACTTC

len: 12
abundance: many
j_gene: TRBJ1-5
v_gene: TRBV30
d_gene: TRBD1
CDR3aa: CAWDRGNQPQHF
CDR3nt: TGTGCCTGGGACAGGGGAAATCAGCCCCAGCATTTT

len: 13
abundance: few
j_gene: TRBJ1-4
v_gene: TRBV25-1
d_gene: .
CDR3aa: CASTTGMGEKLFF
CDR3nt: TGTGCCAGCACAACAGGGATGGGTGAAAAACTGTTTTTT

len: 12
abundance: few
j_gene: TRBJ2-4
v_gene: TRBV30
d_gene: .
CDR3aa: CAWSVRLSIQYF
CDR3nt: TGTGCCTGGAGTGTCCGACTCTCTATTCAGTACTTC

len: 14
abundance: few
j_gene: TRBJ2-3
v_gene: TRBV2
d_gene: .
CDR3aa: CASSAQVTTDTQYF
CDR3nt: TGTGCCAGCAGTGCACAGGTTACCACAGATACGCAGTATTTT

len: 15
abundance: .
j_gene: TRBJ1-5
v_gene: TRBV30
d_gene: .
CDR3aa: CAWSATRGKNQPQHF
CDR3nt: TGTGCCTGGAGCGCCACCCGGGGAAAAAATCAGCCCCAGCATTTT

len: 16
abundance: .
j_gene: TRBJ2-1
v_gene: TRBV4-2
d_gene: TRBD1
CDR3aa: CASSQDTGASYNEQFF
CDR3nt: TGTGCCAGCAGCCAAGATACAGGGGCATCCTACAATGAGCAGTTCTTC

len: 15
abundance: .
j_gene: TRBJ2-3
v_gene: TRBV2
d_gene: .
CDR3aa: CASSDHNSRTDTQYF
CDR3nt: TGTGCCAGCAGTGACCACAACTCTAGGACAGATACGCAGTATTTT

len: 14
abundance: few
j_gene: TRBJ2-1
v_gene: TRBV29-1
d_gene: TRBD2
CDR3aa: CSVGLAGFYNEQFF
CDR3nt: TGCAGCGTCGGACTAGCGGGATTCTACAATGAGCAGTTCTTC

len: 16
abundance: few
j_gene: TRBJ2-7
v_gene: TRBV7-6
d_gene: .
CDR3aa: CASSFNPGTGNYEQYF
CDR3nt: TGTGCCAGCAGCTTCAACCCCGGGACTGGAAACTACGAGCAGTACTTC

len: 16
abundance: .
j_gene: TRBJ2-3
v_gene: TRBV5-4
d_gene: .
CDR3aa: CASNKQGINWADTQYF
CDR3nt: TGTGCCAGCAACAAACAGGGAATAAACTGGGCAGATACGCAGTATTTT

len: 13
abundance: .
j_gene: TRBJ2-3
v_gene: TRBV28
d_gene: .
CDR3aa: CASGRRATDTQYF
CDR3nt: TGTGCCAGCGGCCGCAGGGCCACAGATACGCAGTATTTT

len: 14
abundance: .
j_gene: TRBJ2-2
v_gene: TRBV7-3
d_gene: .
CDR3aa: CASSLTPVRGELFF
CDR3nt: TGTGCCAGCAGCTTAACACCGGTCCGCGGGGAGCTGTTTTTT

len: 12
abundance: many
j_gene: TRBJ2-7
v_gene: TRBV14
d_gene: .
CDR3aa: CASSILEGEQYF
CDR3nt: TGTGCCAGCAGCATCCTAGAGGGCGAGCAGTACTTC

len: 17
abundance: .
j_gene: TRBJ2-1
v_gene: TRBV28
d_gene: TRBD1
CDR3aa: CASSFPTGTPRSNEQFF
CDR3nt: TGTGCCAGCAGTTTCCCGACAGGGACCCCTCGGTCCAATGAGCAGTTCTTC

len: 14
abundance: .
j_gene: TRBJ2-1
v_gene: TRBV6-6
d_gene: .
CDR3aa: CASSLSGGGHEQFF
CDR3nt: TGTGCCAGCAGTTTATCGGGAGGGGGCCATGAGCAGTTCTTC

len: 14
abundance: .
j_gene: TRBJ1-5
v_gene: TRBV2
d_gene: .
CDR3aa: CASSEIRVEQPQHF
CDR3nt: TGTGCCAGCAGTGAAATCAGGGTTGAACAGCCCCAGCATTTT

len: 13
abundance: few
j_gene: TRBJ1-2
v_gene: TRBV30
d_gene: TRBD1
CDR3aa: CAWGTGLSYGYTF
CDR3nt: TGTGCCTGGGGGACAGGTCTGTCCTATGGCTACACCTTC

len: 11
abundance: few
j_gene: TRBJ1-1
v_gene: TRBV29-1
d_gene: .
CDR3aa: CSVGARTEAFF
CDR3nt: TGCAGCGTTGGGGCCCGGACTGAAGCTTTCTTT

len: 15
abundance: few
j_gene: TRBJ2-5
v_gene: TRBV30
d_gene: TRBD2
CDR3aa: CAWSFGGSGSFEQYF
CDR3nt: TGTGCCTGGAGCTTTGGGGGTAGCGGGAGCTTTGAGCAGTACTTC

len: 13
abundance: .
j_gene: TRBJ1-3
v_gene: TRBV30
d_gene: .
CDR3aa: CACTGTSGNTIYF
CDR3nt: TGTGCCTGTACAGGGACCTCTGGAAACACCATATATTTT

len: 14
abundance: once
j_gene: TRBJ1-2
v_gene: TRBV2
d_gene: .
CDR3aa: CASSEGARARGYTF
CDR3nt: TGTGCCAGCAGTGAAGGGGCCAGGGCTAGGGGCTACACCTTC

len: 13
abundance: .
j_gene: TRBJ1-4
v_gene: TRBV30
d_gene: .
CDR3aa: CAWAGTLKGKLFF
CDR3nt: TGTGCCTGGGCCGGGACACTCAAAGGAAAACTGTTTTTT

len: 14
abundance: .
j_gene: TRBJ2-1
v_gene: TRBV11-2
d_gene: TRBD1
CDR3aa: CASSSLAGGREQFF
CDR3nt: TGTGCCAGCAGCTCACTGGCAGGGGGCCGGGAGCAGTTCTTC

len: 15
abundance: few
j_gene: TRBJ2-5
v_gene: TRBV18
d_gene: TRBD2
CDR3aa: CASSSLAGNRETQYF
CDR3nt: TGTGCCAGCTCATCACTAGCGGGAAATAGGGAGACCCAGTACTTC

len: 15
abundance: .
j_gene: TRBJ2-7
v_gene: TRBV6-5
d_gene: TRBD2
CDR3aa: CASRSSGGVGYEQYF
CDR3nt: TGTGCCAGCCGCTCCTCGGGGGGAGTGGGCTACGAGCAGTACTTC

len: 14
abundance: .
j_gene: TRBJ2-4
v_gene: TRBV2
d_gene: TRBD1
CDR3aa: CASSVERTGNIQYF
CDR3nt: TGTGCCAGCAGTGTAGAACGGACAGGAAACATTCAGTACTTC

len: 13
abundance: few
j_gene: TRBJ2-1
v_gene: TRBV5-1
d_gene: .
CDR3aa: CASSRLEGDEQFF
CDR3nt: TGCGCCAGCAGCCGACTAGAGGGTGATGAGCAGTTCTTC

len: 14
abundance: .
j_gene: TRBJ1-2
v_gene: TRBV30
d_gene: .
CDR3aa: CALNPTAANYGYTF
CDR3nt: TGTGCCTTAAACCCGACAGCAGCTAACTATGGCTACACCTTC

len: 13
abundance: few
j_gene: TRBJ2-1
v_gene: TRBV9
d_gene: TRBD2
CDR3aa: CASSVGLGLEQFF
CDR3nt: TGTGCCAGCAGCGTAGGGTTGGGACTAGAGCAGTTCTTC

len: 14
abundance: .
j_gene: TRBJ1-5
v_gene: TRBV5-1
d_gene: .
CDR3aa: CASSRTAGNQPQHF
CDR3nt: TGCGCCAGCAGCCGGACTGCAGGCAATCAGCCCCAGCATTTT

len: 15
abundance: few
j_gene: TRBJ1-5
v_gene: TRBV19
d_gene: TRBD1
CDR3aa: CASSIEGASNQPQHF
CDR3nt: TGTGCCAGTAGTATTGAGGGGGCGAGCAATCAGCCCCAGCATTTT

len: 19
abundance: .
j_gene: TRBJ1-3
v_gene: TRBV4-1
d_gene: .
CDR3aa: CASSHLGKLKASSGNTIYF
CDR3nt: TGCGCCAGCAGCCATCTCGGGAAACTCAAGGCCTCCTCTGGAAACACCATATATTTT

len: 16
abundance: few
j_gene: TRBJ2-7
v_gene: TRBV4-2
d_gene: TRBD2
CDR3aa: CASSQGLAGETYEQYF
CDR3nt: TGTGCCAGCAGCCAAGGACTAGCGGGGGAGACCTACGAGCAGTACTTC

len: 15
abundance: few
j_gene: TRBJ2-1
v_gene: TRBV4-1
d_gene: TRBD1
CDR3aa: CASSPPGQGGNEQFF
CDR3nt: TGCGCCAGCAGCCCTCCGGGACAGGGGGGGAATGAGCAGTTCTTC

len: 12
abundance: many
j_gene: TRBJ2-7
v_gene: TRBV19
d_gene: TRBD1
CDR3aa: CATRTGPTEQYF
CDR3nt: TGTGCCACCCGGACAGGGCCCACGGAGCAGTACTTC

len: 13
abundance: few
j_gene: TRBJ2-4
v_gene: TRBV5-6
d_gene: .
CDR3aa: CASSFLGTTPRDF
CDR3nt: TGTGCCAGCAGCTTCTTAGGGACAACCCCCAGGGACTTC

len: 17
abundance: .
j_gene: TRBJ2-1
v_gene: TRBV9
d_gene: .
CDR3aa: CASSVGVGGSSYNEQFF
CDR3nt: TGTGCCAGCAGCGTAGGTGTAGGGGGTAGCTCCTACAATGAGCAGTTCTTC

len: 18
abundance: .
j_gene: TRBJ2-1
v_gene: TRBV7-6
d_gene: TRBD2
CDR3aa: CASSLVLGTSGSKDEQFF
CDR3nt: TGTGCCAGCAGCTTAGTACTAGGGACTAGCGGGAGTAAGGATGAGCAGTTCTTC

len: 16
abundance: .
j_gene: TRBJ1-2
v_gene: TRBV4-2
d_gene: .
CDR3aa: CASSQDLGGDNYGYTF
CDR3nt: TGTGCCAGCAGCCAAGATCTCGGGGGGGATAACTATGGCTACACCTTC

len: 15
abundance: .
j_gene: TRBJ2-5
v_gene: TRBV5-1
d_gene: TRBD2
CDR3aa: CASSLGTSAQETQYF
CDR3nt: TGCGCCAGCAGCTTAGGGACTAGCGCACAGGAGACCCAGTACTTC

len: 18
abundance: .
j_gene: TRBJ2-1
v_gene: TRBV5-1
d_gene: TRBD2
CDR3aa: CASSIYPLTSGSGNEQFF
CDR3nt: TGCGCCAGCAGCATTTACCCCCTGACTAGCGGGAGTGGGAATGAGCAGTTCTTC

len: 18
abundance: .
j_gene: TRBJ1-5
v_gene: TRBV4-1
d_gene: .
CDR3aa: CASSQDRAGAYSNQPQHF
CDR3nt: TGCGCCAGCAGCCAAGATCGGGCAGGGGCCTATAGCAATCAGCCCCAGCATTTT